Listed here is a single T cell receptor beta chain. Antigen specificity is unknown. This CDR3 is 14 amino acids long. The germline V gene encodes CDR1 MNHNY and CDR2 SVGAGI (reference sequence). V lost 6 bases and J lost 3; bases outside the gene matches: 3. These data belong to a study of cytomegalovirus exposure and HLA in healthy donors. At the level of the study: Genotyping of roughly 400 donors showed that 80% to 90% belonged to the Caucasian-associated ancestry cluster. Study outcomes and limitations: Earlier analysis yielded a pattern in which most TCR beta V segments were productive about 90% or about 30% of the time. As a later analysis revealed, most CMV-associated TCR beta chains appeared HLA-restricted.

Donors counted as nominally healthy when sampled, yet unrecorded immune exposures were likely. The PCR employed 60 Vbeta primers together with 13 Jbeta primers. The table came from immunoSEQ multiplex PCR; TCRdb's copy has only in-frame clones and leaves some out. The sample shows under 200,000 clones, less than 85% of them seen only once. The V call is TRBV6-6, the J call TRBJ2-2; TRBD1 agrees at 8 bases. The sample was PBMCs. The TCR sequence derives from a male donor in good health and CMV-seronegative. CDR3: CASSPTGDTGELFF. The CDR3 bases are TGTGCCAGCAGCCCGACAGGGGACACCGGGGAGCTGTTTTTT.